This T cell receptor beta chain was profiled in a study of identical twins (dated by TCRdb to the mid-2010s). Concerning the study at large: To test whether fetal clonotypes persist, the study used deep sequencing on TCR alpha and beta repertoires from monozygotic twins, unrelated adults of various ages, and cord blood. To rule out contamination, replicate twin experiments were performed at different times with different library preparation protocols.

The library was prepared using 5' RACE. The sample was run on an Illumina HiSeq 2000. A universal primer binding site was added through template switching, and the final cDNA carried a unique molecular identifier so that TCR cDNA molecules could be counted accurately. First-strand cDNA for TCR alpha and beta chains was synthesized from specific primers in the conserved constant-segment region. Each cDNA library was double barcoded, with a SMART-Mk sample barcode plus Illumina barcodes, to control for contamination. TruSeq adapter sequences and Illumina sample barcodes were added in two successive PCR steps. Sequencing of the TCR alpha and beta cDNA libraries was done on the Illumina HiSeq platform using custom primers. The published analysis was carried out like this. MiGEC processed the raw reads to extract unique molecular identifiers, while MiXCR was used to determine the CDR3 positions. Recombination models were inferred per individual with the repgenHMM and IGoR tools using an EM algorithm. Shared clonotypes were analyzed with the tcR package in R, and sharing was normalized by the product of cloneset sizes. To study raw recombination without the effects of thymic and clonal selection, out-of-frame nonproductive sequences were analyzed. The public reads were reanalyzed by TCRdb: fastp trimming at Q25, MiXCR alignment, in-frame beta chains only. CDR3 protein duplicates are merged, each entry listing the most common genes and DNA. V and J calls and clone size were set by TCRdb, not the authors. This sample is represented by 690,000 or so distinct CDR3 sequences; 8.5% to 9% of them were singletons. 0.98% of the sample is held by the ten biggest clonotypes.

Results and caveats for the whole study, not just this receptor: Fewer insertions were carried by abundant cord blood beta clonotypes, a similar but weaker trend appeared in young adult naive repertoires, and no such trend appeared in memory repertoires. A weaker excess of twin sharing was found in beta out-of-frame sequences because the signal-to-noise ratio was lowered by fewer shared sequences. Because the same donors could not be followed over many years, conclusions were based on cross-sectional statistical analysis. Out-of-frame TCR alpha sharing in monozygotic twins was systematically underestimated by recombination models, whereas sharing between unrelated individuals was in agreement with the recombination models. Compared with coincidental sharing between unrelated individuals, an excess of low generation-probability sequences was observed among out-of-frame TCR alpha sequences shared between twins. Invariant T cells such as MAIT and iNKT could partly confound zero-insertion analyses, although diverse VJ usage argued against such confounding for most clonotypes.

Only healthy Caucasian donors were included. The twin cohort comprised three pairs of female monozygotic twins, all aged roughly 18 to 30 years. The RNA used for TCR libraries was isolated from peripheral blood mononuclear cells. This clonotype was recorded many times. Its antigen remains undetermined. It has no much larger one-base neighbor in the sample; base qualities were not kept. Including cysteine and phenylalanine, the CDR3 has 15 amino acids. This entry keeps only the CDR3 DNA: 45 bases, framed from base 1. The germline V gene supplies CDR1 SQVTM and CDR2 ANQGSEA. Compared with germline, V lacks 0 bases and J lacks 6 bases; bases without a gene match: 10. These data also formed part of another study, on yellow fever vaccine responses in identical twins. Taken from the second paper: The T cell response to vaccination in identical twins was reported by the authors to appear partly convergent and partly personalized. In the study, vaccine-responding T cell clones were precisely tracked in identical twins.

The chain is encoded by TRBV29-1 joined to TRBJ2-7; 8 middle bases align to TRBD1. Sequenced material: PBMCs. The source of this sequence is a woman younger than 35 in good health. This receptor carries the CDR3 CSVEEGRTGIAEQYF. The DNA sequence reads TGCAGCGTTGAAGAAGGAAGGACAGGGATCGCCGAGCAGTACTTC.